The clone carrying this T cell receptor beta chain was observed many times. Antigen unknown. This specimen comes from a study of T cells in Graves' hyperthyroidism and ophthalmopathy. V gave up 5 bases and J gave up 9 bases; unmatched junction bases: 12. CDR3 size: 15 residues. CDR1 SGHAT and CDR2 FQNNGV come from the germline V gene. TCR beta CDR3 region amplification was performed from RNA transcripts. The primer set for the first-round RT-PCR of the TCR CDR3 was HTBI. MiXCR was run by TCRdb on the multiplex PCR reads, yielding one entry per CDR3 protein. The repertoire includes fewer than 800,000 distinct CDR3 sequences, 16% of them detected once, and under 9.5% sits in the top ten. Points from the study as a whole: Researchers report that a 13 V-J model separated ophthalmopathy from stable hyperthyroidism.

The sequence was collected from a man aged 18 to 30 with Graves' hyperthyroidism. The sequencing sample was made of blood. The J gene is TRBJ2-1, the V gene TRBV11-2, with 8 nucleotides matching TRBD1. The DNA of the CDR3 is TGTGCCAGCAGCGGGCGACAGGGGCCCGAAGTTGAGCAGTTCTTC. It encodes CASSGRQGPEVEQFF.